These T cell receptor beta chains were read from a single sample in a study of CD8+ T cells in alopecia areata. Data came from immunoSEQ multiplex PCR; TCRdb stores just in-frame clones and leaves some out. The sample shows about 64,000 clones, 40% to 55% of them seen only once. This material consisted of CD8+ T cells sorted from blood, taken at approximately week 36, from a patient treated with tofacitinib. These receptors originate from a human donor with alopecia areata. The CDR3 runs from the conserved cysteine through the conserved F or W. Each record gives: V gene, J gene, CDR3 length, CDR3 protein.

V gene: TRBV7-2
J gene: TRBJ2-4
CDR3 length: 15
CDR3 protein: CASSLDAKLPRVQYF

V gene: TRBV4-1
J gene: TRBJ2-4
CDR3 length: 15
CDR3 protein: CASSQAPPGGNIQYF

V gene: TRBV19
J gene: TRBJ1-1
CDR3 length: 17
CDR3 protein: CASSTSTGGWVNTEAFF

V gene: TRBV7-9
J gene: TRBJ2-2
CDR3 length: 15
CDR3 protein: CASTILAGDTGELFF

V gene: TRBV5-1
J gene: TRBJ1-2
CDR3 length: 15
CDR3 protein: CASSLDWTANYGYTF

V gene: TRBV7-9
J gene: TRBJ2-5
CDR3 length: 15
CDR3 protein: CASSPPGVVVETQYF

V gene: TRBV25-1
J gene: TRBJ2-5
CDR3 length: 14
CDR3 protein: CASSGDRGRETQYF

V gene: TRBV27
J gene: TRBJ2-7
CDR3 length: 15
CDR3 protein: CASSYSRGPAYEQYF

V gene: TRBV5-1
J gene: TRBJ2-1
CDR3 length: 15
CDR3 protein: CASSLAGYGNNEQFF

V gene: TRBV7-3
J gene: TRBJ2-1
CDR3 length: 15
CDR3 protein: CASSWRQGLYNEQFF

V gene: TRBV30
J gene: TRBJ2-7
CDR3 length: 15
CDR3 protein: CAWSVGAGGGYEQYF

V gene: TRBV9
J gene: TRBJ2-3
CDR3 length: 17
CDR3 protein: CASSVGPSGTSTDTQYF

V gene: TRBV9
J gene: TRBJ2-1
CDR3 length: 18
CDR3 protein: CASSDRILAGGDYNEQFF

V gene: TRBV30
J gene: TRBJ2-7
CDR3 length: 15
CDR3 protein: CAWSVHGQGIHEQYF

V gene: TRBV7-9
J gene: TRBJ2-7
CDR3 length: 15
CDR3 protein: CASSPRGGGDYEQYF

V gene: TRBV6-5
J gene: TRBJ1-3
CDR3 length: 14
CDR3 protein: CASSGPSHGNTIYF

V gene: TRBV6-5
J gene: TRBJ2-3
CDR3 length: 14
CDR3 protein: CASSSPLAVDTQYF

V gene: TRBV30
J gene: TRBJ2-1
CDR3 length: 14
CDR3 protein: CAWSARAGLYEQFF

V gene: TRBV19
J gene: TRBJ1-1
CDR3 length: 13
CDR3 protein: CASSDGTVLEAFF

V gene: TRBV7-2
J gene: TRBJ2-3
CDR3 length: 14
CDR3 protein: CASSPDRGTDTQYF

V gene: TRBV7-3
J gene: TRBJ2-7
CDR3 length: 15
CDR3 protein: CASSSRRQGSYEQYF

V gene: TRBV29-1
J gene: TRBJ1-2
CDR3 length: 13
CDR3 protein: CSVDGQGVYGYTF

V gene: TRBV29-1
J gene: TRBJ2-7
CDR3 length: 14
CDR3 protein: CSVHGSGVRYEQYF

V gene: TRBV9
J gene: TRBJ1-2
CDR3 length: 15
CDR3 protein: CASSVALQDNYGYTF

V gene: TRBV29-1
J gene: TRBJ1-1
CDR3 length: 14
CDR3 protein: CSVDTGGLNTEAFF

V gene: TRBV4-1
J gene: TRBJ2-1
CDR3 length: 15
CDR3 protein: CASSQGGSSYNEQFF

V gene: TRBV29-1
J gene: TRBJ1-1
CDR3 length: 12
CDR3 protein: CSATTGNTEAFF

V gene: TRBV19
J gene: TRBJ2-2
CDR3 length: 16
CDR3 protein: CASEPESSGNTGELFF

V gene: TRBV12-5
J gene: TRBJ2-3
CDR3 length: 16
CDR3 protein: CASGLVKGRSTDTQYF

V gene: TRBV28
J gene: TRBJ1-1
CDR3 length: 13
CDR3 protein: CASSYIMNTEAFF

V gene: TRBV7-9
J gene: TRBJ1-4
CDR3 length: 13
CDR3 protein: CASRSTPLEKLFF

V gene: TRBV11-2
J gene: TRBJ1-1
CDR3 length: 14
CDR3 protein: CASSFSGGNREAFF

V gene: TRBV6-6
J gene: TRBJ2-5
CDR3 length: 13
CDR3 protein: CASTRQNQETQYF

V gene: TRBV7-9
J gene: TRBJ2-6
CDR3 length: 18
CDR3 protein: CASNHPGQGTPGANVLTF

V gene: TRBV19
J gene: TRBJ1-1
CDR3 length: 12
CDR3 protein: CASMKGGTEAFF

V gene: TRBV5-1
J gene: TRBJ2-7
CDR3 length: 16
CDR3 protein: CASSGTGQGEAYEQYF

V gene: TRBV29-1
J gene: TRBJ2-7
CDR3 length: 14
CDR3 protein: CSVDGLAGVHEQYF

V gene: TRBV30
J gene: TRBJ2-2
CDR3 length: 13
CDR3 protein: CAWSVIVTGELFF

V gene: TRBV13
J gene: TRBJ2-5
CDR3 length: 14
CDR3 protein: CASSSPRGQETQYF

V gene: TRBV29-1
J gene: TRBJ2-7
CDR3 length: 12
CDR3 protein: CSVGTHYGEQYF

V gene: TRBV6-6
J gene: TRBJ2-7
CDR3 length: 13
CDR3 protein: CASRAGAVYEQYF

V gene: TRBV9
J gene: TRBJ2-5
CDR3 length: 14
CDR3 protein: CASSLLLSSETQYF

V gene: TRBV19
J gene: TRBJ2-2
CDR3 length: 15
CDR3 protein: CASSEDFSNTGELFF

V gene: TRBV6-1
J gene: TRBJ2-7
CDR3 length: 18
CDR3 protein: CASSEALSGTGDPYEQYF

V gene: TRBV28
J gene: TRBJ1-1
CDR3 length: 14
CDR3 protein: CASSFHGRDTEAFF

V gene: TRBV10-3
J gene: TRBJ2-7
CDR3 length: 14
CDR3 protein: CAISDGVTAYEQYF

V gene: TRBV30
J gene: TRBJ2-7
CDR3 length: 14
CDR3 protein: CAWSDLAFTYEQYF

V gene: TRBV25-1
J gene: TRBJ2-7
CDR3 length: 11
CDR3 protein: CATRTGYEQYF

V gene: TRBV29-1
J gene: TRBJ2-2
CDR3 length: 12
CDR3 protein: CSVPRNTGELFF

V gene: TRBV10-1
J gene: TRBJ1-2
CDR3 length: 11
CDR3 protein: CASSEWSGYTF

V gene: TRBV7-9
J gene: TRBJ2-7
CDR3 length: 13
CDR3 protein: CASSFLKGYEQYF

V gene: TRBV5-1
J gene: TRBJ2-7
CDR3 length: 13
CDR3 protein: CASSLAVSYEQYF

V gene: TRBV6-5
J gene: TRBJ2-7
CDR3 length: 12
CDR3 protein: CASRPNVHEQYF

V gene: TRBV2
J gene: TRBJ2-1
CDR3 length: 15
CDR3 protein: CASSESRGSYNEQFF

V gene: TRBV5-1
J gene: TRBJ2-1
CDR3 length: 12
CDR3 protein: CASSFSGIGQFF

V gene: TRBV10-3
J gene: TRBJ2-7
CDR3 length: 17
CDR3 protein: CAISEPPGYGPTYEQYF

V gene: TRBV29-1
J gene: TRBJ2-6
CDR3 length: 18
CDR3 protein: CSVVNTGGPFTGANVLTF

V gene: TRBV29-1
J gene: TRBJ2-1
CDR3 length: 12
CDR3 protein: CSVGQGGNEQFF

V gene: TRBV5-4
J gene: TRBJ1-2
CDR3 length: 14
CDR3 protein: CASSLVRGDYGYTF